This section outlines one TCR beta chain sequence together with its context. Its specificity is unknown. These data originate in a study of high-grade serous ovarian cancer treatment subgroups. On the study more broadly: Each sample yielded on average roughly 8,200 unique TCR beta rearrangements from 13,000 or so reads. General study results and limits: Spatial context was lost because tumors were sequenced in bulk. The analyses considered CDR3 and ignored CDR1 and CDR2.

The repertoire was sequenced with immunoSEQ multiplex PCR; TCRdb's copy has only in-frame clones and lacks some. The sample shows about 7,400 clones, 62% of them seen only once. Germline V gene data show CDR1 as SGHDN and CDR2 as FVKESK. This CDR3 comprises 12 residues. Tumor tissue was taken before any definitive surgery or chemotherapy was given. The chain uses TRBV14 and TRBJ2-5; D call uncertain. The J call may be faulty, since TRBJ2-7 better matches the DNA end. The sequenced sample consisted of tumor tissue. This clonotype was sampled from a human donor with high-grade serous ovarian cancer. The CDR3 DNA follows: TGTGCCAGCAGCCAAGGGCTGTACGAGCAGTACTTC. Amino acids: CASSQGLYEQYF.